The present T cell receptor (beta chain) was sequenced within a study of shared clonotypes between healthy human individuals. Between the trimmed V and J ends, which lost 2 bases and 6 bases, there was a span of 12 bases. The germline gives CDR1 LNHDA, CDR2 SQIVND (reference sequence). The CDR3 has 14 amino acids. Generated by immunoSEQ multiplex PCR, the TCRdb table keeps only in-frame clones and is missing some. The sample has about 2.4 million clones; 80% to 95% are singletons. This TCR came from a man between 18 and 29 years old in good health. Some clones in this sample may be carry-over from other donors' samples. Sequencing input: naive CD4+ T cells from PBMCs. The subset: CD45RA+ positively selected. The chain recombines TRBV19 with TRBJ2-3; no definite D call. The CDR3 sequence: CASSIRPLLDTQYF. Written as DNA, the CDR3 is TGTGCCAGTAGTATAAGACCATTGTTGGATACGCAGTATTTT.